Presented here are 19 T cell receptor beta chains from one specimen sequenced in a study of cytomegalovirus exposure and HLA in healthy donors. Here immunoSEQ multiplex PCR was the method, and the copy in TCRdb shows in-frame clones only, minus some. The sample contains tens of thousands of clones, around 94% of which appear only once. The sequenced sample was PBMCs. The receptors come from a woman between 18 and 29 years old in good health and CMV-seronegative.

The chain links TRBV11-2 to TRBJ1-1, with TRBD1 identical over 8 bases. Unmatched junction bases numbered 2, after V lost 4 bases and J lost 7 bases. The CDR3 is 12 residues long. Germline V gives CDR1 SGHAT, CDR2 FQNNGV. The CDR3 spells CASSSDRVEAFF. CDR3 DNA sequence: TGTGCCAGCAGCTCGGACAGGGTTGAAGCTTTCTTT.

The chain combines TRBV5-1 with TRBJ2-5, with TRBD2 matching 9 bases. Germline V CDR1 and CDR2: SGHRS, YFSETQ. Unmatched junction bases numbered 8, after V lost 3 bases and J lost 5 bases. The CDR3 length is 15 residues. DNA of the CDR3: TGCGCCAGCAGCTATACCGGGACTAGCTTCGAGACCCAGTACTTC. Translated: CASSYTGTSFETQYF.

The chain employs TRBV5-1 and TRBJ2-1; a weak D match, TRBD2 (7 bases). V shed 3 bases and J shed 6 bases, with 19 bases lying between them. The CDR3 has 16 amino acids. Germline values: CDR1 SGHRS, CDR2 YFSETQ. CDR3 nucleotides: TGCGCCAGCAGCTGGGCCGGAGGGGGGGGTCCCAATGAGCAGTTCTTC. Translating it yields CASSWAGGGGPNEQFF.

This sequence joins TRBV28 and TRBJ2-1; D gene uncertain. Germline V gene data show CDR1 as MDHEN and CDR2 as SYDVKM. The CDR3 spans 14 residues. V lost 6 bases to trimming and J lost 4 bases, with 13 bases between them. The CDR3 protein is CASRLEADYNEQFF. The DNA for the CDR3 is TGTGCCAGCAGGCTAGAAGCAGATTACAATGAGCAGTTCTTC.

The genes are TRBV30 and TRBJ1-2; D ambiguous. Germline V gene sequence: CDR1 GTSNPN, CDR2 SVGIG (reference sequence). The CDR3 covers 13 residues. V was cut by 0 bases and J by 7 bases, with 12 bases left in between. Here the CDR3 reads CAWSVLETGGYTF. The CDR3 DNA is TGTGCCTGGAGTGTACTCGAGACGGGTGGCTACACCTTC.

This chain connects TRBV6-4 to TRBJ2-3; TRBD2 aligns across 16 bases. Germline V gene lookup returns CDR1 MRHNA and CDR2 SNTAGT. The CDR3 consists of 17 residues. V dropped 2 bases and J dropped 2; count of bases not matched to a gene: 1. The DNA for the CDR3 is TGTGCCAGCAGTGACGGGACTAGCGGGGGGGCCACAGATACGCAGTATTTT. This sequence encodes CASSDGTSGGATDTQYF.

A single count supports this clone. V is TRBV5-1 and J is TRBJ2-5; D remains unclear. The germline V gene has CDR1 SGHRS and CDR2 YFSETQ. The V gene lost 4 bases and the J gene lost 1 base, with 14 bases spanning the gap. CDR3 length: 15 residues. CDR3 DNA: TGCGCCAGCAGCATGGGGTACACGGGCCAAGAGACCCAGTACTTC. It encodes CASSMGYTGQETQYF.

CDR3 region: CASSLPWTGVNTEAFF. The CDR3 region has the DNA TGTGCCAGCTCACTCCCCTGGACAGGGGTTAACACTGAAGCTTTCTTT. The chain links TRBV18 to TRBJ1-1; TRBD1 aligns across 9 bases. The ends lost 4 bases at V and 2 bases at J; junction bases unmatched: 8. The CDR3 extends over 16 amino acids. The germline V gene encodes CDR1 KGHSH and CDR2 LQKENI.

The chain combines TRBV29-1 with TRBJ2-7, with 8 bases lining up with TRBD2. Germline CDR1 SQVTM, CDR2 ANQGSEA. The CDR3 spans 13 residues. The V gene end was trimmed by 6 bases and the J gene end by 1 base; junction bases not matched to a gene: 5. The chain's CDR3 is CSVGTSGSYEQYF. The CDR3 region has the DNA TGCAGCGTAGGGACTAGTGGGTCCTACGAGCAGTACTTC.

The count of this clone is one. V gene TRBV5-5 combines with J gene TRBJ2-3; TRBD2 aligns across 11 bases. V gave up 0 bases and J gave up 10 bases; unmatched junction bases: 10. Germline V gene data show CDR1 as SGHKS and CDR2 as YYEKEE (reference sequence). The CDR3 extends over 16 amino acids. DNA for the CDR3: TGTGCCAGCAGCTTGGCCTCGGCTAGCGGGGGGTACGCGCAGTATTTT. Protein: CASSLASASGGYAQYF.

The chain is built from TRBV11-3 and TRBJ2-3; weak D call: TRBD1 (5 bases). Trimming removed 5 bases at V and 0 bases at J, with 9 bases between. Germline V gene lookup returns CDR1 SGHNT and CDR2 YENEEA. The CDR3 runs to 14 residues. The CDR3 DNA follows: TGTGCCAGCAGCCAGGGCCTTAGCACAGATACGCAGTATTTT. It encodes CASSQGLSTDTQYF.

This chain links TRBV7-9 with TRBJ1-1; D uncertain. Trimming removed 7 bases from V and 1 base from J, with 13 bases in between. The length of the CDR3 is 14 residues. The germline V gene encodes CDR1 SEHNR and CDR2 FQNEAQ (reference sequence). CDR3 sequence (DNA): TGTGCCAGCACCGCGGAGGGCCCGAACACTGAAGCTTTCTTT. Its protein product is CASTAEGPNTEAFF.

The chain combines TRBV7-2 with TRBJ2-1; D might be TRBD2 (5 bases). V gave up 1 base and J gave up 7 bases, with 17 bases separating them. This CDR3 is 16 amino acids long. Germline V gives CDR1 SGHTA, CDR2 FQGNSA. The CDR3 spells CASSLGDGAVWNEQFF. As DNA, the CDR3 is TGTGCCAGCAGCTTAGGGGATGGAGCGGTGTGGAATGAGCAGTTCTTC.

The rearrangement links TRBV5-4 to TRBJ2-2; TRBD2 aligns across 7 bases. The junction had 6 bases not matched to a gene; V was cut back by 0 bases and J by 7 bases. The CDR3 is 15 residues long. Germline V gives CDR1 SGHNT, CDR2 YYREEE (reference sequence). This CDR3 is CASSLGEGRSGELFF. CDR3 sequence (DNA): TGTGCCAGCAGCTTGGGGGAGGGGAGGAGCGGGGAGCTGTTTTTT.

This chain connects TRBV5-4 to TRBJ1-2; 7 bases map to TRBD1. Germline V gene sequence: CDR1 SGHNT, CDR2 YYREEE (reference sequence). The CDR3 is 13 amino acids. The V gene end was trimmed by 4 bases and the J gene end by 6 bases; junction bases not matched to a gene: 6. CDR3 amino acids: CASSAWTGNGYTF. The CDR3 nucleotides read TGTGCCAGCAGCGCCTGGACAGGCAATGGCTACACCTTC. The full variable domain, in which reference TRBV5-4 and TRBJ1-2 provide the parts outside the CDR3, is ETGVTQSPTHLIKTRGQQVTLRCSSQSGHNTVSWYQQALGQGPQFIFQYYREEENGRGNFPPRFSGLQFPNYSSELNVNALELDDSALYLCASSAWTGNGYTFGSGTRLTVV.

The gene calls are TRBV21-1 and TRBJ1-5. TRBV21-1 counts as a pseudogene. There are 14 residues in the CDR3. The CDR3 coding sequence is TGTGCCAGCAGCAGGAGGCATAGCAATCAGCCCCAGCATTTT. Translated: CASSRRHSNQPQHF.

This chain links TRBV5-4 with TRBJ2-1; TRBD2 agrees at 8 bases. Unmatched junction bases numbered 6, after V lost 4 bases and J lost 0 bases. There are 16 residues in the CDR3. CDR1 is SGHNT, CDR2 YYREEE, per germline (reference sequence). CDR3 sequence reads: CASSAAGTSSYNEQFF. Written as DNA, the CDR3 is TGTGCCAGCAGCGCGGCAGGGACTAGCTCCTACAATGAGCAGTTCTTC.

The V call is TRBV9, the J call TRBJ1-1; 11 positions agree with TRBD1. Trimming removed 4 bases from V and 7 bases from J; junction bases left unmatched: 12. Germline V CDR1 and CDR2: SGDLS, YYNGEE. This CDR3 spans 16 amino acids. Written as DNA, the CDR3 is TGTGCCAGCAGCATCAACCCCGGGACAGGGGGAGTTGAAGCTTTCTTT. Translation gives CASSINPGTGGVEAFF.

The chain joins TRBV7-2 to TRBJ1-3, with D perhaps TRBD1 (6 bases). The CDR3 extends over 16 amino acids. V shed 5 bases and J shed 7 bases, with 21 bases lying between them. Germline CDR1 reads SGHTA; CDR2 reads FQGNSA. The CDR3 loop is CASSPGGGQGINTIYF. CDR3 in DNA: TGTGCCAGCAGCCCTGGGGGAGGGCAGGGGATTAACACCATATATTTT.